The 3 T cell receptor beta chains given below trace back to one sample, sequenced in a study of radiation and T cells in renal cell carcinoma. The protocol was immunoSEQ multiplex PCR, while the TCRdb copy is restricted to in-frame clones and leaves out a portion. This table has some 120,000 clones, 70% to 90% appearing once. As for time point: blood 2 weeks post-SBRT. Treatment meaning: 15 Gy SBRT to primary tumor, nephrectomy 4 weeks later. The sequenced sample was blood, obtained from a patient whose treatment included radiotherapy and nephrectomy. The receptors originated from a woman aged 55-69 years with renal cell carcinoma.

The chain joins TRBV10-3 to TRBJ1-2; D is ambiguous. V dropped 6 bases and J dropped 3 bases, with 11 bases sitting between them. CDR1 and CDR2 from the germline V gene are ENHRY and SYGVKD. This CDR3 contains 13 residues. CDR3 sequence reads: CAIRERQYYGYTF. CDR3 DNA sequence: TGTGCCATCAGGGAGCGGCAGTACTATGGCTACACCTTC.

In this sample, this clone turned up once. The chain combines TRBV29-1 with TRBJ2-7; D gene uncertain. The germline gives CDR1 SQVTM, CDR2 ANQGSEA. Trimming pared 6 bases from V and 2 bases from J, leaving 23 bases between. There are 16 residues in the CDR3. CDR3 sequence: CSVEILTIRRTYEQYF. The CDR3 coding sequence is TGCAGCGTGGAAATACTGACAATCAGGCGGACCTACGAGCAGTACTTC.

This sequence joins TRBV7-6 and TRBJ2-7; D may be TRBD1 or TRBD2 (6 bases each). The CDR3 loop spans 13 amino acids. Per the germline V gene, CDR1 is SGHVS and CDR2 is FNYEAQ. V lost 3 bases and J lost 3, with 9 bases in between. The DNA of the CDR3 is TGTGCCAGCAGCTTGGGGGGACACTACGAGCAGTACTTC. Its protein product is CASSLGGHYEQYF.